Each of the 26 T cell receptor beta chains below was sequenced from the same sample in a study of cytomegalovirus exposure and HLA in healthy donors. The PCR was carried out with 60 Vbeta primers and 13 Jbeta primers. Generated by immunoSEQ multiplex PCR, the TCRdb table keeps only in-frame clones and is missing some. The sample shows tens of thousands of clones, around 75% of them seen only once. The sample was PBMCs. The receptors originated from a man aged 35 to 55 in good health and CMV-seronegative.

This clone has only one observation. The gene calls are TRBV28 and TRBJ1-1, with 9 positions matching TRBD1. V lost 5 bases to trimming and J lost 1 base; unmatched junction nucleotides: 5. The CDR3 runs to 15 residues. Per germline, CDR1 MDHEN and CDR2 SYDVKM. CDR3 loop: CASSLQGQGNTEAFF. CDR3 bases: TGTGCCAGCAGTCTCCAGGGACAGGGGAACACTGAAGCTTTCTTT.

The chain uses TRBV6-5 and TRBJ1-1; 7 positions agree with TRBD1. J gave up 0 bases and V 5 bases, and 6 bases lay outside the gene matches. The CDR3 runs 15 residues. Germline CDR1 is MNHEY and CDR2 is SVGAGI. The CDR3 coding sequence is TGTGCCAGCAGTGCACAGGGGAGCATGAACACTGAAGCTTTCTTT. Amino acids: CASSAQGSMNTEAFF.

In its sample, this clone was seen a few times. CDR3 region: CASPGTGYRYEQYF. DNA of the CDR3: TGCGCCAGCCCCGGGACAGGGTATCGCTACGAGCAGTACTTC. V and J are TRBV5-1 and TRBJ2-7; 9 bases fit TRBD1. CDR1 and CDR2 from the germline V gene are SGHRS and YFSETQ. Germline trimming cut 7 bases from V and 3 bases from J; bases unmatched to any gene: 8. CDR3 length: 14 residues. Drawing the rest from reference TRBV5-1 and TRBJ2-7, the complete variable domain is KAGVTQTPRYLIKTRGQQVTLSCSPISGHRSVSWYQQTPGQGLQFLFEYFSETQRNKGNFPGRFSGRQFSNSRSEMNVSTLELGDSALYLCASPGTGYRYEQYFGPGTRLTVT.

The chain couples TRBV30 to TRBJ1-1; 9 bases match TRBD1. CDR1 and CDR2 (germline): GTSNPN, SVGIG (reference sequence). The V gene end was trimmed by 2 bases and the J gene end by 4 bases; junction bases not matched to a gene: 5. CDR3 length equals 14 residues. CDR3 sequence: CAWSFETGGTEAFF. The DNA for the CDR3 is TGTGCCTGGAGTTTCGAGACAGGGGGCACTGAAGCTTTCTTT.

The CDR3 bases are TGCGCCAGCAGCCAAGGGGTAGCGGGAGGTCCCGGGGAGCTGTTTTTT. Translation: CASSQGVAGGPGELFF. V gene TRBV4-1 combines with J gene TRBJ2-2; TRBD2 aligns across 10 bases. Trimming cost V 1 base and J 6 bases; bases outside gene matches: 5. The CDR3 runs to 16 residues. In germline, CDR1 is MGHRA, CDR2 YSYEKL.

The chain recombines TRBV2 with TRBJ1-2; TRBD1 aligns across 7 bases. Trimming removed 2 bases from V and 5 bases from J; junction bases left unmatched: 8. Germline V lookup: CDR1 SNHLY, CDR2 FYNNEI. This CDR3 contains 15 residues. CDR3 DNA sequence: TGTGCCAGCAGTGAATCGGAGGGGGCAGAGTATGGCTACACCTTC. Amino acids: CASSESEGAEYGYTF.

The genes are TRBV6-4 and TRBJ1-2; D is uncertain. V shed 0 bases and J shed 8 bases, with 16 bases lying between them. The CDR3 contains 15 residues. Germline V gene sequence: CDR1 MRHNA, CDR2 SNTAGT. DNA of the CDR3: TGTGCCAGCAGTGACTCGAGGCGTCTGTTTGGAGGCTACACCTTC. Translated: CASSDSRRLFGGYTF.

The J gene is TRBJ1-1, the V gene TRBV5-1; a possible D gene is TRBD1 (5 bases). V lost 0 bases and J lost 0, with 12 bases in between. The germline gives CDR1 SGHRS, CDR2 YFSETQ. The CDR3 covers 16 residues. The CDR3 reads CASSLAAGLLNTEAFF. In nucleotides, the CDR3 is TGCGCCAGCAGCTTGGCGGCAGGGCTCTTGAACACTGAAGCTTTCTTT.

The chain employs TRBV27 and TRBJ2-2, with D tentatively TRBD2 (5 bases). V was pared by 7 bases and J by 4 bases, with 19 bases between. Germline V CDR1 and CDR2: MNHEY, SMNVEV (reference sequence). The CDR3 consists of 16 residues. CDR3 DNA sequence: TGTGCCAGCATCAGCCGGGGAGTGGAAGGCACCGGGGAGCTGTTTTTT. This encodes CASISRGVEGTGELFF.

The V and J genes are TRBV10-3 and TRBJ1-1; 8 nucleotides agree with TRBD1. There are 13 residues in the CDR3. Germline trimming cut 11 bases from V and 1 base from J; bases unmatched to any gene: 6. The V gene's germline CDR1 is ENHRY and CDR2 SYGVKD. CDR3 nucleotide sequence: TGTGCCGCCCAGGGACAGGCGAACACTGAAGCTTTCTTT. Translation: CAAQGQANTEAFF.

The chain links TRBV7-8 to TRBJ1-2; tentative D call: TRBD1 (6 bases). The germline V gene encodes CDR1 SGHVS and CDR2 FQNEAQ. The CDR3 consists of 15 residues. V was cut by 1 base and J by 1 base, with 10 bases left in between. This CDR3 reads CASSLVQGINYGYTF. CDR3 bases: TGTGCCAGCAGCTTAGTTCAGGGGATTAACTATGGCTACACCTTC.

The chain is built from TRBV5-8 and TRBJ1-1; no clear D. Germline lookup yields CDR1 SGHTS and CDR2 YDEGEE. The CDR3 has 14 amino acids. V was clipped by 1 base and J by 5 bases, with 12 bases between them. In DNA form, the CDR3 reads TGTGCCAGCAGCTTGTGGAGATCTGGAACTGAAGCTTTCTTT. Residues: CASSLWRSGTEAFF.

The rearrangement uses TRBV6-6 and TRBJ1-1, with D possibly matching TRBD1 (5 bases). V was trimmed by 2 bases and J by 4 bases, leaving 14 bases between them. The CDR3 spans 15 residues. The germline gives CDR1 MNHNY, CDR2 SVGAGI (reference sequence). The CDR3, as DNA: TGTGCCAGCAGTTACGTTGGGGGGGGTGGCACTGAAGCTTTCTTT. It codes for CASSYVGGGGTEAFF.

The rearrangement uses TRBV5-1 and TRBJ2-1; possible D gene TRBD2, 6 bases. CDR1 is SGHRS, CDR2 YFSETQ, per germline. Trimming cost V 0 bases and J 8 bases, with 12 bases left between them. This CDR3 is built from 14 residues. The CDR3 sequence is CASSLDREWDEQFF. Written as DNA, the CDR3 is TGCGCCAGCAGCTTGGACCGGGAGTGGGATGAGCAGTTCTTC.

The CDR3 nucleotides are TGCGCCAGCAGCGGGACAGGCCCAGATACGCAGTATTTT. Encoded protein: CASSGTGPDTQYF. The V gene is TRBV5-1, the J gene TRBJ2-3, with 8 bases aligning to TRBD1. The CDR3 is 13 residues long. Germline CDR1 and CDR2: SGHRS and YFSETQ. V was pared by 4 bases and J by 4 bases, with 2 bases of the junction left unmatched.

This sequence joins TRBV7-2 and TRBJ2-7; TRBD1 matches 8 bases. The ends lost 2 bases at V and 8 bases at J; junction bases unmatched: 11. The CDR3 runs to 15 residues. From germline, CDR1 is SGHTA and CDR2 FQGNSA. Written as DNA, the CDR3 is TGTGCCAGCAGCTTATTACGGACAGGGAGCGCAAAGCAGTACTTC. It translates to CASSLLRTGSAKQYF.

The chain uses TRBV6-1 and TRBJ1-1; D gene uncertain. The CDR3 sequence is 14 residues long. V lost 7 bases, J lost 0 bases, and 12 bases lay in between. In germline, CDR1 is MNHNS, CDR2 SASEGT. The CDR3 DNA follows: TGTGCCAGCACGACAACCGAAATGAACACTGAAGCTTTCTTT. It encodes CASTTTEMNTEAFF.

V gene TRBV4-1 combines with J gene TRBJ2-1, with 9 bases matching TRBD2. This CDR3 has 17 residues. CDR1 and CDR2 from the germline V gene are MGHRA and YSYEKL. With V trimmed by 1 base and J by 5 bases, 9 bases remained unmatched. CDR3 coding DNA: TGCGCCAGCAGCCAAGCCCCCCTAGCGGGGAGAGACAATGAGCAGTTCTTC. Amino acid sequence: CASSQAPLAGRDNEQFF.

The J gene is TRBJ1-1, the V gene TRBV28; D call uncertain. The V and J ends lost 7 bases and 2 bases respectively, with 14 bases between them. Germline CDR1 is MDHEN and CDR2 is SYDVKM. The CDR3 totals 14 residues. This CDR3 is CASTPEGYNTEAFF. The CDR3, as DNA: TGTGCCAGCACTCCTGAGGGTTACAACACTGAAGCTTTCTTT.

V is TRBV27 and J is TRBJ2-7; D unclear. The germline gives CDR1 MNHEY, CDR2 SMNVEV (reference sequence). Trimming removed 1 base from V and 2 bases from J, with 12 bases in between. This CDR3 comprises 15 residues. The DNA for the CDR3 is TGTGCCAGCAGTTTATTCAGTTCAATAACCTACGAGCAGTACTTC. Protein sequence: CASSLFSSITYEQYF.

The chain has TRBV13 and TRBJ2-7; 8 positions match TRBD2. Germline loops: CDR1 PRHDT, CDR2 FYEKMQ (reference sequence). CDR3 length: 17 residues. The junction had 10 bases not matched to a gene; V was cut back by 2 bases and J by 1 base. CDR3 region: CASSLSDGRAPSYEQYF. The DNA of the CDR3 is TGTGCCAGCAGCTTATCGGACGGGAGGGCCCCATCCTACGAGCAGTACTTC.

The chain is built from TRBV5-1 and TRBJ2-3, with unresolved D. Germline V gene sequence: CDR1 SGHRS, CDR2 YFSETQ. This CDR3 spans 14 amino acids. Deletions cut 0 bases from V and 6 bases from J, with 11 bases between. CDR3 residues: CASSLDRRGDTQYF. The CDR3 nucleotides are TGCGCCAGCAGCTTGGACCGCCGTGGCGATACGCAGTATTTT.

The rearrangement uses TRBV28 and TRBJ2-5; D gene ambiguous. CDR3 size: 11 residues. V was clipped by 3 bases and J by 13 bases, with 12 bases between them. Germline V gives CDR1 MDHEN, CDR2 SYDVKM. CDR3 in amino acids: CASSFSSRMYF. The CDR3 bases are TGTGCCAGCAGTTTCTCTTCGCGAATGTACTTC.

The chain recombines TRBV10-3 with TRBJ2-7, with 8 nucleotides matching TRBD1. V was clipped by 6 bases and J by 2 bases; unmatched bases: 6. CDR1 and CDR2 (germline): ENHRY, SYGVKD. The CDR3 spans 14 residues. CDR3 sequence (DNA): TGTGCCATCAGCGACAGGGGAACGGCCTACGAGCAGTACTTC. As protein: CAISDRGTAYEQYF.

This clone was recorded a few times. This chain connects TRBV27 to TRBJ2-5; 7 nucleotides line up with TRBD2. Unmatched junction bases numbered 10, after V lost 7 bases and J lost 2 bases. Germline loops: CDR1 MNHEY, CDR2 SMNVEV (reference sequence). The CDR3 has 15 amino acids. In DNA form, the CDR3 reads TGTGCCAGCAAGGAGGACGCGGGGGAGCAAGAGACCCAGTACTTC. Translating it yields CASKEDAGEQETQYF.

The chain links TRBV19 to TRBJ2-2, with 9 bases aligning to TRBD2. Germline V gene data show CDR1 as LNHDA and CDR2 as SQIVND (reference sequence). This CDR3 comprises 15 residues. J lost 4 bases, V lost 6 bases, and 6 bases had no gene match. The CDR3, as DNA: TGTGCCAGTAGCCCTAGCGGGACTAGCACCGGGGAGCTGTTTTTT. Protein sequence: CASSPSGTSTGELFF.